One and the same sample provided the 3 T cell receptor beta chains below, sequenced in a study of identical twins. TCRdb re-called the 5' RACE reads with MiXCR, one entry per CDR3 protein. The sample comprises about 100,000 distinct CDR3 sequences, 5.5% to 7% of which are singletons, and approximately 12% rests with the top ten. The sample was memory T cells sorted from blood. The receptors were sampled from a woman aged 45 to 65 in good health.

The V call is TRBV3-1, the J call TRBJ2-3; no clear D. V was pared by 0 bases and J by 1 base, with 11 bases between. Germline V gives CDR1 LGHDT, CDR2 YNNKEL (reference sequence). CDR3 length: 16 residues. The chain's CDR3 is CASSQDGTKRTDTQYF. The CDR3 DNA reads as TGTGCCAGCAGCCAAGATGGTACGAAGCGCACAGATACGCAGTATTTT.

This clonotype was counted ten times or more. The V call is TRBV28, the J call TRBJ2-1; 13 positions agree with TRBD2. V gave up 4 bases and J gave up 4 bases; unmatched junction bases: 4. This CDR3 region has 16 residues. The germline gives CDR1 MDHEN, CDR2 SYDVKM. The CDR3 here is CASSSSGLAGYNEQFF. The DNA for the CDR3 is TGTGCCAGCAGTTCGTCGGGACTAGCGGGATACAATGAGCAGTTCTTC.

This clonotype has more than one count but fewer than ten. No conserved phenylalanine or tryptophan is present at the end of the CDR3, so a read error is the likely explanation. The limits of the CDR3 on the DNA are not certain, so only TCRdb's listed CDR3 is given. This rearrangement joins TRBV7-9 to TRBJ2-7; TRBD1, the D gene given by the table, was not confirmed from the DNA. A total of 15 residues make up the CDR3, ends included. Per germline, CDR1 SEHNR and CDR2 FQNEAQ (reference sequence). The CDR3 sequence: CASSLEGPPSPEQGD.